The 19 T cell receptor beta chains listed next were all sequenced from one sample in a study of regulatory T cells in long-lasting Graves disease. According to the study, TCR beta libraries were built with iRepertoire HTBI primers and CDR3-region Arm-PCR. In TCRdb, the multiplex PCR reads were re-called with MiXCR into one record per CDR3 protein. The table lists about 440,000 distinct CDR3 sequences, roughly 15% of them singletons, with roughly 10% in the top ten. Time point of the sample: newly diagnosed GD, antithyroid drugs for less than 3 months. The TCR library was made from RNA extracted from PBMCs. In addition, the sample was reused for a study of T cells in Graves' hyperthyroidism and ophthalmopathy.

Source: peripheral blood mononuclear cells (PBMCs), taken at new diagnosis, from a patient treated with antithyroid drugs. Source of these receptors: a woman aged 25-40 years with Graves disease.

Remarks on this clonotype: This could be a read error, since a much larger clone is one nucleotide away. The CDR3 DNA reads as TGTGCCACCAGTGATCTTTACGAGCAGTTCTTC. It codes for CATSDLYEQFF. This rearrangement joins TRBV24-1 to TRBJ2-1; D remains ambiguous. V was trimmed by 3 bases and J by 10 bases, leaving 6 bases between them. There are 11 residues in the CDR3. In germline, CDR1 is KGHDR, CDR2 SFDVKD.

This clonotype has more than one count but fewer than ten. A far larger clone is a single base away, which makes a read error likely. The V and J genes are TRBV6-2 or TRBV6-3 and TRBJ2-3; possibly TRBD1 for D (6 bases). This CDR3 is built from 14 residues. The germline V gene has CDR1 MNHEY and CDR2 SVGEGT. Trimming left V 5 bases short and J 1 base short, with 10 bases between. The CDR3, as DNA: TGTGCCAGCAGTGACTGGACAGGCACAGATACGCAGTATTTT. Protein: CASSDWTGTDTQYF.

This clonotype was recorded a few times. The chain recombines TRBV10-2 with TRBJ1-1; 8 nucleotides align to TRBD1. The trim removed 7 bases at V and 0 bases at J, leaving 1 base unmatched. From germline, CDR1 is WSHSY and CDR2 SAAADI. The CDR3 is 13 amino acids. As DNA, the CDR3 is TGCGCCAGCATGACAGGGGTGAACACTGAAGCTTTCTTT. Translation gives CASMTGVNTEAFF.

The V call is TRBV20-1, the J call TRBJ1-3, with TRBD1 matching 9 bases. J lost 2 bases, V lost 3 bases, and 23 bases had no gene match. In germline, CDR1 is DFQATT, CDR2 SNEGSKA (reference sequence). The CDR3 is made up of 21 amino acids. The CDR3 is CSASVGKGTGTGNKAGNTIYF. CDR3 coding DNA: TGCAGTGCTAGCGTGGGGAAAGGTACGGGGACAGGGAATAAAGCTGGAAACACCATATATTTT.

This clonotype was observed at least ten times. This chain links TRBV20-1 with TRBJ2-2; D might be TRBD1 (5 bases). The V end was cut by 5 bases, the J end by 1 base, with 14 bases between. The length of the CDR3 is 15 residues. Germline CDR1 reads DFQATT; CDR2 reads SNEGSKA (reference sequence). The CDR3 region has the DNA TGCAGTGCTCCTAGGGGCGGAATGAACACCGGGGAGCTGTTTTTT. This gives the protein CSAPRGGMNTGELFF.

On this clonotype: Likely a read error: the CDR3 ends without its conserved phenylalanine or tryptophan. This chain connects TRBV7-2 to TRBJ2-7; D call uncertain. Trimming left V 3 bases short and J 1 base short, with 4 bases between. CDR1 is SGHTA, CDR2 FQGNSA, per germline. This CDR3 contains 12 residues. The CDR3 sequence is CASSFGSYEQYL. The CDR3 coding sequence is TGTGCCAGCAGCTTTGGATCCTACGAGCAGTACCTC.

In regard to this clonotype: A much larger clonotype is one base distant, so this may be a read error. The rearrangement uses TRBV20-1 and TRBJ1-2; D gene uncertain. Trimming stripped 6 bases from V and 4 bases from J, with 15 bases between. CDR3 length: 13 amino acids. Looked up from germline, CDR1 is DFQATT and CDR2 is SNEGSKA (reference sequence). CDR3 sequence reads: CSALSEGPYGYTF. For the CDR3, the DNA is TGCAGTGCCCTCTCAGAGGGCCCCTATGGCTACACCTTC.

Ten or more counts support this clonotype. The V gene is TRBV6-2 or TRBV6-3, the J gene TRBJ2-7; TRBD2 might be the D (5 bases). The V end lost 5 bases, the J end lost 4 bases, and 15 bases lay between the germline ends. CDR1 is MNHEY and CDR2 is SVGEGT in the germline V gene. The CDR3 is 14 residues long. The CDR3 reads CASSEAATVYEQYF. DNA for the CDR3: TGTGCCAGCAGTGAAGCGGCGACGGTGTACGAGCAGTACTTC.

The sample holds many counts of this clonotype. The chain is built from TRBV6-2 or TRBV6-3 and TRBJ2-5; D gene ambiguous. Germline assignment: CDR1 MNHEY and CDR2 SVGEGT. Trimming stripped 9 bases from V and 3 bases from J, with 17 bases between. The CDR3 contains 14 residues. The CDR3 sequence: CASRSTLVEETQYF. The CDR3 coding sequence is TGTGCCAGTAGAAGCACTTTGGTTGAAGAGACCCAGTACTTC.

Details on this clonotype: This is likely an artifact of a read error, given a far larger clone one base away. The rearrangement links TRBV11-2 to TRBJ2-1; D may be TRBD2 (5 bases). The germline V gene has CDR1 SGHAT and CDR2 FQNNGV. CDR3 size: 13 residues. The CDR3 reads CASSSGVPRTRYF. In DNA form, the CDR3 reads TGTGCCAGCAGCTCCGGGGTACCTCGGACCCGGTACTTC.

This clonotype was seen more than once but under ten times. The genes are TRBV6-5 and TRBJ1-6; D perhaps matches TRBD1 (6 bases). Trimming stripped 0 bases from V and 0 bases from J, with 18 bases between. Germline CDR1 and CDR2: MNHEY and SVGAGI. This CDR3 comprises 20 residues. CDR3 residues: CASSYSKWGQSGSYNSPLHF. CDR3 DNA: TGTGCCAGCAGTTACTCGAAGTGGGGGCAGAGCGGCTCCTATAATTCACCCCTCCACTTT.

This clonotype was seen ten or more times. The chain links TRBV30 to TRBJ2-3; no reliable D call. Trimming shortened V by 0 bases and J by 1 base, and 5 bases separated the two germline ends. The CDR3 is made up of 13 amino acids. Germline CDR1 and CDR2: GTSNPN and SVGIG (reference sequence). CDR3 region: CAWSVRGTDTQYF. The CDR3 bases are TGTGCCTGGAGTGTACGGGGCACAGATACGCAGTATTTT.

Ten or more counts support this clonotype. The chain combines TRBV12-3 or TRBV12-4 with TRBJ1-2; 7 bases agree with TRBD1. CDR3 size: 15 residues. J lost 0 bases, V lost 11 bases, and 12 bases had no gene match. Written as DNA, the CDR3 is TGTGCCGGGTCGGACGGGCAGGGGGCTAACTATGGCTACACCTTC. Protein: CAGSDGQGANYGYTF.

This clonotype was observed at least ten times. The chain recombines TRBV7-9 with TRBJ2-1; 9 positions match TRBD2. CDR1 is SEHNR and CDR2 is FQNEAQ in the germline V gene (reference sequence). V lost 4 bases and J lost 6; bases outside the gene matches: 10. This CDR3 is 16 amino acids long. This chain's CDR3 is CASSSKTSGSPNEQFF. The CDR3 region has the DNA TGTGCCAGCAGCTCGAAGACTAGCGGATCTCCCAATGAGCAGTTCTTC.

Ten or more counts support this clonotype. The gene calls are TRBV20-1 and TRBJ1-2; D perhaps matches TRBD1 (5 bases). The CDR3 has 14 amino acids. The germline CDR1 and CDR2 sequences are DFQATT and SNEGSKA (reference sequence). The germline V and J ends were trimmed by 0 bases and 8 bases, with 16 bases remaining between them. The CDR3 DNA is TGCAGTGCTAGAGATGGCAAAGGGGCACGGGGCTACACCTTC. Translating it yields CSARDGKGARGYTF.

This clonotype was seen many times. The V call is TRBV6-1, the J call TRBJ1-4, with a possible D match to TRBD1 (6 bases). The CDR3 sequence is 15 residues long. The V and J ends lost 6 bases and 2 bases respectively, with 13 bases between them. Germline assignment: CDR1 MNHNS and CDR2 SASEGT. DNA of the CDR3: TGTGCCAGCAGCCCTGACAGGACTACTAATGAAAAACTGTTTTTT. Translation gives CASSPDRTTNEKLFF.

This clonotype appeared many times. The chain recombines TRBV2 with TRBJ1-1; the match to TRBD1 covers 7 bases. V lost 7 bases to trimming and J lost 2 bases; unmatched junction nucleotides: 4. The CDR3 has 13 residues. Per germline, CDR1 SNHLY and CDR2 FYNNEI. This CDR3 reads CASTRDRNTEAFF. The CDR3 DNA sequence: TGTGCCAGCACCCGGGACAGAAACACTGAAGCTTTCTTT. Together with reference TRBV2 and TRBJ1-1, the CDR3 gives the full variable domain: EPEVTQTPSHQVTQMGQEVILRCVPISNHLYFYWYRQILGQKVEFLVSFYNNEISEKSEIFDDQFSVERPDGSNFTLKIRSTKLEDSAMYFCASTRDRNTEAFFGQGTRLTVV.

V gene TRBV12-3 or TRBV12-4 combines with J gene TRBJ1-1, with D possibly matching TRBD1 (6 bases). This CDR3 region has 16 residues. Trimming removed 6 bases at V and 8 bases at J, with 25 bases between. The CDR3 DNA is TGTGCCAGCAGCCCCAGGACTTCTGGGGGACACGCCGAAGCTTTCTTT. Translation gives CASSPRTSGGHAEAFF.

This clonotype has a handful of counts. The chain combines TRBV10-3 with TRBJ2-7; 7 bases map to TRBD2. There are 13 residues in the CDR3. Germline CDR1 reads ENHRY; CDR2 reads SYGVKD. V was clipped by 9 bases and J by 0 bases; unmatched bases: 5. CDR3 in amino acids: CAMAGDLSYEQYF. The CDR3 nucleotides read TGTGCCATGGCGGGAGACCTCTCCTACGAGCAGTACTTC.